This is a list of T cell receptor beta chains from one sample in a study of T cells after yellow fever vaccination. TCRdb reprocessed the 5' RACE reads with MiXCR, giving one entry per CDR3 protein. The sample lists a few hundred thousand distinct CDR3 sequences; 3% to 4.5% were seen once. Source: PBMCs, taken 5 days after the yellow fever booster vaccination. The receptors originated from a man between 18 and 29 years old who received the YFV17D yellow fever vaccine. Each CDR3 is given with its conserved first and last residue. A D gene is named only where the DNA matches it firmly. Only part of the rows carry a size: once, few, many, or a class if the clone is expanded.

cdr3_nt cdr3_aa j_call d_call clone_size v_call
TGCGCCAGCAGCTTGGAAGCTGGAGCTGGCACAGATACGCAGTATTTT CASSLEAGAGTDTQYF TRBJ2-3 NA many TRBV5-1
TGCGCCAGCAGTCCAGATCCCTGGACCAATGAGCAGTTCTTC CASSPDPWTNEQFF TRBJ2-1 NA few TRBV5-1
TGTGCCAGTTCCCGGGACAGCCAAGAGACCCAGTACTTC CASSRDSQETQYF TRBJ2-5 TRBD1 many TRBV12-3/TRBV12-4
TGTGCCAGCAGCGCAGCCCGGGGGGCCATACAAGAGACCCAGTACTTC CASSAARGAIQETQYF TRBJ2-5 NA NA TRBV27
TGCGCCAGCAGCCAACTTGAAAAACTGTTTTTT CASSQLEKLFF TRBJ1-4 NA many TRBV4-1
TGTGCCAGCAGCGTTTCGCCAGGCCAAGAGGGAAGTGGCTACACCTTC CASSVSPGQEGSGYTF TRBJ1-2 NA NA TRBV9
TGTGCCAGCAGGACTAGCGGGGGTAATGAGCAGTTCTTC CASRTSGGNEQFF TRBJ2-1 TRBD2 few TRBV5-6
TGTGCCAGCAGTAGTGCGAAGCTTGGGCCCCAGCATTTT CASSSAKLGPQHF TRBJ1-5 NA NA TRBV7-9
TGTGCCAGCAGCCATAGGGCCTCCTATGGCTACACCTTC CASSHRASYGYTF TRBJ1-2 NA NA TRBV3-1
TGCGCCAGCAGCCAAGTAGGTGGCTACACCTTC CASSQVGGYTF TRBJ1-2 NA NA TRBV4-1
TGTGCCAGCAGTGAACGGGGGCGTGAAAAACTGTTTTTT CASSERGREKLFF TRBJ1-4 NA few TRBV6-1
TGCAGTGCTAGAGATCGGGACAGAGAACTCATAGCGGGCTACGGGGAAGCTTTCTTT CSARDRDRELIAGYGEAFF TRBJ1-1 TRBD1 NA TRBV20-1
TGTGCCACCAGCAGAGAGGATCAGCCCCAGCATTTT CATSREDQPQHF TRBJ1-5 NA many TRBV15
TGTGCCATCAGAACGAGGGGACAGGGTACCGGGGAGCTGTTTTTT CAIRTRGQGTGELFF TRBJ2-2 TRBD1 few TRBV10-3
TGCGCCAGCAGCGTACGGGACAGGGGGGAAAACACTGAAGCTTTCTTT CASSVRDRGENTEAFF TRBJ1-1 TRBD1 NA TRBV5-1
TGTGCCAGCAGGTCAGCGTTCGTGTCCTACAATGAGCAGTTCTTC CASRSAFVSYNEQFF TRBJ2-1 NA few TRBV6-5
TGCGCCAGCAGCCTCCCTACTAGCCTGGGCACCGGGGAGCTGTTTTTT CASSLPTSLGTGELFF TRBJ2-2 NA few TRBV4-1
TGTGCCAGCAGTCCTTCGCGGGACAGCTATGGCTACACCTTC CASSPSRDSYGYTF TRBJ1-2 TRBD1 few TRBV7-2
TGTGCCAGCAGCTTTAGGGTTAATGAGCAGTTCTTC CASSFRVNEQFF TRBJ2-1 NA few TRBV5-6
TGTGCCAGCAGTTACCGGCGGGGACAAGAGACCCAGTACTTC CASSYRRGQETQYF TRBJ2-5 NA many TRBV6-5
TGCAGTGCTAGGGCTCCGGGACTAGTCATTCACAATGAGCAGTTCTTC CSARAPGLVIHNEQFF TRBJ2-1 TRBD2 few TRBV20-1
TGCGCCAGCAGCTTGAACGGCAGGGCGGGTACTGAAGCTTTCTTT CASSLNGRAGTEAFF TRBJ1-1 NA NA TRBV5-1
TGTGCCAGCAGCTTGTTGAACGGGTACCAAGAGACCCAGTACTTC CASSLLNGYQETQYF TRBJ2-5 NA few TRBV5-5
TGCGCCAGCAGCCGGGCCGTTGGGGGAAGAGCTTTCTTT CASSRAVGGRAFF TRBJ1-1 NA many TRBV4-1
TGTGCCAGCAGTTTAGTCGGGGACAGGGGCTCCTATGGCTACACCTTC CASSLVGDRGSYGYTF TRBJ1-2 TRBD1 many TRBV12-3/TRBV12-4
TGCGCCAGCAGCCAAGATGTCCGAGGGGGGGCTGATGAGCAGTTCTTC CASSQDVRGGADEQFF TRBJ2-1 NA NA TRBV4-1
TGTGCCAGCAGGGACAGGGGAAGCGCAGATACGCAGTATTTT CASRDRGSADTQYF TRBJ2-3 TRBD1 NA TRBV2
TGCAGTGCTAGAGTAGGGTCCGGGGAGCTGTTTTTT CSARVGSGELFF TRBJ2-2 NA few TRBV20-1
TGTGCCAGCAGTTACTCGATTAGGGGCAGAACTGAAGCTTTCTTT CASSYSIRGRTEAFF TRBJ1-1 NA few TRBV6-6
TGCAGTGCACCAGGGCAGGGGCATAATTCACCCCTCCACTTT CSAPGQGHNSPLHF TRBJ1-6 NA few TRBV20-1
TGTGCCAGCAGCCTCGGGACAGGGTTGCCAGATACGCAGTATTTT CASSLGTGLPDTQYF TRBJ2-3 TRBD1 few TRBV3-1
TGTGCCAGCAGTTACAGGTTCGGGACAGGGGGCATCGATGGCTACACCTTC CASSYRFGTGGIDGYTF TRBJ1-2 TRBD1 many TRBV6-5
TGTGCCAGCAGCTCGGGACTAGCGGGGGGGCGGGAGACCCAGTACTTC CASSSGLAGGRETQYF TRBJ2-5 TRBD2 many TRBV11-3
TGTGCCAGCTCACCAGAGTCTAGCGGGGGTAAAGAGACCCAGTACTTC CASSPESSGGKETQYF TRBJ2-5 TRBD2 few TRBV18
TGTGCCAGTAGTAGGGGACTAGCGGGGGCTATGCAAGAGACCCAGTACTTC CASSRGLAGAMQETQYF TRBJ2-5 TRBD2 many TRBV19
TGTGCCAGCAGCTCAGTCCCGACCTACGAGCAGTACTTC CASSSVPTYEQYF TRBJ2-7 NA NA TRBV7-2
TGTGCCACCAGTGTACTAGCGGGGGGTAAAGAGACCCAGTACTTC CATSVLAGGKETQYF TRBJ2-5 TRBD2 few TRBV24-1
TGCGCCAGCAGCTTGGGTTCAGGGGGGAGCACTGAAGCTTTCTTT CASSLGSGGSTEAFF TRBJ1-1 TRBD1 few TRBV5-1
TGCGCCAGCAGCCAAGATGCCCCGAAGACAGGGGATCTTTATGGCTACACCTTC CASSQDAPKTGDLYGYTF TRBJ1-2 TRBD1 NA TRBV4-1
TGTGCCAGCAGTGAATTGCAGGGCCCCACGAACACTGAAGCTTTCTTT CASSELQGPTNTEAFF TRBJ1-1 NA NA TRBV25-1
TGTGCCAGCAGTAATTACCGCGAGGCCTCCGAAGAGACCCAGTACTTC CASSNYREASEETQYF TRBJ2-5 NA many TRBV6-2/TRBV6-3